The rows below give T cell receptor beta chains drawn from one sample of a study of T cell responses to AZD1222 COVID-19 vaccine. The table came from immunoSEQ multiplex PCR; TCRdb's copy has only in-frame clones and leaves some out. The table has around 150,000 clones, over 75% seen once; the top ten hold less than 3.5%. The sample in question was peripheral blood, obtained 28 days after the second AZD1222 dose. The receptor source for this set is an adult who received the AZD1222 COVID-19 vaccine. The CDR3 runs from the conserved cysteine through the conserved F or W. A D gene is named only where the DNA matches it firmly. Clone size appears in some rows only: once, few, many, or a class for an expanded clone.

TRBD2 | TRBJ2-7 | TRBV7-2 | . | CASTWTSGQLYEQYF | TGTGCCAGCACCTGGACTAGCGGCCAACTCTACGAGCAGTACTTC
TRBD1 | TRBJ1-2 | TRBV6-5 | few | CASSYPRGAFYGYTF | TGTGCCAGCAGTTACCCCAGGGGGGCTTTCTATGGCTACACCTTC
TRBD1 | TRBJ1-2 | TRBV27 | . | CASSPGGASYGYTF | TGTGCCAGCTCACCAGGGGGCGCTTCCTATGGCTACACCTTC
TRBD1 | TRBJ1-2 | TRBV2 | . | CASRPGQGGYGYTF | TGTGCCAGCCGCCCCGGACAGGGCGGCTATGGCTACACCTTC
. | TRBJ2-7 | TRBV10-3 | few | CAISEPSPGTLASYEQYF | TGTGCCATCAGTGAGCCGAGCCCGGGCACCCTGGCTTCCTACGAGCAGTACTTC
TRBD1 | TRBJ2-5 | TRBV7-9 | once | CASSPVDRGPQETQYF | TGTGCCAGCAGCCCAGTGGACAGGGGGCCCCAAGAGACCCAGTACTTC
. | TRBJ1-4 | TRBV11-2 | . | CASSLTVNEKLFF | TGTGCCAGCAGCTTGACAGTTAATGAAAAACTGTTTTTT
. | TRBJ1-2 | TRBV5-8 | . | CASSLGLGQYYGYTF | TGTGCCAGCAGCTTGGGATTAGGACAGTACTATGGCTACACCTTC
TRBD1 | TRBJ2-7 | TRBV19 | . | CATRDRGSYEQYF | TGTGCCACACGGGACAGGGGTTCCTACGAGCAGTACTTC
. | TRBJ2-5 | TRBV5-4 | . | CASSILDTQETQYF | TGTGCCAGCAGCATACTAGATACCCAAGAGACCCAGTACTTC
. | TRBJ2-1 | TRBV7-8 | few | CASSLVGPKRSSYNEQFF | TGTGCCAGCAGCTTAGTAGGTCCTAAAAGAAGCTCCTACAATGAGCAGTTCTTC
. | TRBJ1-3 | TRBV6-5 | . | CASSYVGASGNTIYF | TGTGCCAGCAGTTACGTCGGAGCCTCTGGAAACACCATATATTTT
. | TRBJ2-3 | TRBV9 | . | CASSDGASGTDTQYF | TGTGCCAGCAGCGACGGGGCTAGCGGCACAGATACGCAGTATTTT
. | TRBJ2-2 | TRBV5-1 | . | CASSESGANTGELFF | TGCGCCAGCAGCGAATCGGGGGCGAACACCGGGGAGCTGTTTTTT
TRBD1 | TRBJ1-2 | TRBV7-8 | . | CASSHQDRNYGYTF | TGTGCCAGCAGCCACCAGGACAGGAACTATGGCTACACCTTC
TRBD1 | TRBJ1-1 | TRBV27 | . | CASSLSKTGAEAFF | TGTGCCAGCAGTTTATCGAAGACAGGGGCTGAAGCTTTCTTT
. | TRBJ2-1 | TRBV5-1 | . | CASSFNKGNEQFF | TGCGCCAGCAGCTTCAACAAGGGGAATGAGCAGTTCTTC
. | TRBJ2-2 | TRBV6-5 | once | CASSTPDRPTGELFF | TGTGCCAGCAGTACCCCGGACAGACCGACCGGGGAGCTGTTTTTT
. | TRBJ1-1 | TRBV30 | few | CAWRLKGEGTEAFF | TGTGCCTGGAGGCTAAAGGGGGAAGGCACTGAAGCTTTCTTT
. | TRBJ1-3 | TRBV14 | . | CASSRSYSGNTIYF | TGTGCCAGCAGCCGGTCGTACTCTGGAAACACCATATATTTT
TRBD1 | TRBJ2-6 | TRBV27 | . | CASSRGQGSPGANVLTF | TGTGCCAGCAGTCGGGGACAGGGTAGCCCTGGGGCCAACGTCCTGACTTTC
. | TRBJ2-3 | TRBV5-1 | . | CASSLNPRVRGNTDTQYF | TGCGCCAGCAGCTTGAACCCCAGGGTACGGGGGAACACAGATACGCAGTATTTT
. | TRBJ2-2 | TRBV9 | . | CASSGPSVHSRRGNTGELFF | TGTGCCAGCAGCGGTCCCAGCGTACATAGCCGGAGGGGCAACACCGGGGAGCTGTTTTTT
. | TRBJ2-7 | TRBV6-1 | . | CASSEGRTASYEQYF | TGTGCCAGCAGTGAAGGGAGGACAGCGTCCTACGAGCAGTACTTC
. | TRBJ1-2 | TRBV25-1 | . | CASSKQGFYGYTF | TGTGCCAGCAGTAAACAGGGATTTTATGGCTACACCTTC
. | TRBJ1-2 | TRBV5-1 | . | CASSPDGALFGYTF | TGCGCCAGCAGCCCTGACGGAGCCCTCTTCGGCTACACCTTC
. | TRBJ2-7 | TRBV19 | . | CASSIDRRWRKPCPYEQYF | TGTGCCAGTAGTATAGATAGGAGGTGGCGGAAACCCTGCCCCTACGAGCAGTACTTC
. | TRBJ1-6 | TRBV4-1 | . | CASSHGSPLHF | TGCGCCAGCAGCCACGGTTCACCCCTCCACTTT
. | TRBJ1-5 | TRBV5-8 | . | CASSFVTSSNQPQHF | TGTGCCAGCAGCTTTGTCACTTCTAGCAATCAGCCCCAGCATTTT